This TCR beta chain was sequenced for a study of blood T cell repertoires in COVID-19. V lost 0 bases to trimming and J lost 9 bases, with 12 bases between them. The CDR3 consists of 13 residues. CDR1 is MNHEY and CDR2 is SMNVEV in the germline V gene (reference sequence). As handled by the study authors: Nucleated cell number was recorded as an estimate derived from reference gene primer amplification. The assay was immunoSEQ multiplex PCR, and TCRdb's table has in-frame clones only and misses some. V and J calls and clone size are as listed in that table; D and trimming were resolved from the DNA. The sample holds 350,000 to 500,000 clones, around 90% seen once.

This TCR was recovered from a man aged 18 to 30 with COVID-19, enrolled during active disease. Sequencing was done on a sample of peripheral blood. The chain links TRBV27 to TRBJ2-7, with a possible D match to TRBD1 (5 bases). CDR3 sequence (DNA): TGTGCCAGCAGTTTATCAGATGGGGCTCCGCAGTACTTC. It encodes CASSLSDGAPQYF.